This entry is about one T cell receptor (beta chain). The data were obtained in a study of T cell responses to AZD1222 COVID-19 vaccine. Sequenced by immunoSEQ multiplex PCR; TCRdb stores in-frame clones only, minus some. The sample yields under 170,000 clones, 75% to 95% seen once. The CDR3 covers 15 residues. Specimen: peripheral blood, collected 28 days after the second AZD1222 dose. The rearrangement uses TRBV21-1 and TRBJ1-2. TRBV21-1 is classified as a pseudogene. The sequence came from an adult who received the AZD1222 COVID-19 vaccine. Here the CDR3 DNA reads TGTGCCAGCAGCAATCAAGGAAATTGGAACTATGGCTACACCTTC. This translates into CASSNQGNWNYGYTF.